The sample holds a few counts of the clone carrying this T cell receptor (beta chain). The antigen is unknown. Germline assignment: CDR1 MNHEY and CDR2 SVGAGI. With V trimmed by 2 bases and J by 3 bases, 6 bases remained unmatched. This CDR3 has 15 residues. This entry belongs to a study of vaccination effects on CD4 cells after COVID-19. Study information: Sampling occurred a median 72 days post second dose, range 14 to 241.

Using viral peptide pools, the ViraFEST assay grew out antigen-specific CD4+ T cells prior to sequencing. CD4+ T cell isolation took place after 10 days of culture. Vaccination of participants consisted of two doses of either the BNT162b2 or mRNA-1273 vaccine. Nobody among the vaccine recipients had prior SARS-CoV-2 infection (nucleocapsid antibodies were negative). The method was immunoSEQ multiplex PCR; TCRdb's version includes in-frame clones alone and lacks a portion of them. This sample has approximately 30,000 clones, with roughly 63% found just once. This TCR was recovered from a human donor who received a COVID-19 vaccine. The chain recombines TRBV6-5 with TRBJ1-1, with TRBD1 matching 7 bases. The specimen was CD4+ T cells from PBMCs cultured with SARS-CoV-2 spike peptides, collected after COVID-19 vaccination. The CDR3 spells CASSYDYGTDTEAFF. The CDR3 DNA sequence: TGTGCCAGCAGTTACGACTATGGGACAGACACTGAAGCTTTCTTT.